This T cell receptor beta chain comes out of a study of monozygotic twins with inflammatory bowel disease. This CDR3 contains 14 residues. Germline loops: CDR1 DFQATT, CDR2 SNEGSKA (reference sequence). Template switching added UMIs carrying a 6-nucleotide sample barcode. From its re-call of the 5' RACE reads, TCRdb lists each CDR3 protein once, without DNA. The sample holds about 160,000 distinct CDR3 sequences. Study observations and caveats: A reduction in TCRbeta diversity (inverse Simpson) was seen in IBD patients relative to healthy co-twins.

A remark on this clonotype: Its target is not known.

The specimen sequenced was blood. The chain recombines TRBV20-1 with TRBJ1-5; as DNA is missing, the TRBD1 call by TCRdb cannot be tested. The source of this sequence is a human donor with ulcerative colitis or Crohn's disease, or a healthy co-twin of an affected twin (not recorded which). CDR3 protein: CSARGTGRDQPQHF.